Presented here are 2 T cell receptor beta chains from one specimen sequenced in a study of graft-versus-host responses after intestinal transplantation. Clones were sequenced by immunoSEQ multiplex PCR, and TCRdb holds only the in-frame ones, with some missing. The sample lists about 41,000 clones; approximately 95% were seen once. These receptors are not linked to any known antigen. This specimen consisted of unstimulated CD8+ T cells sorted from spleen or lymph node cells, obtained before transplant. The receptors derive from a human donor who was the organ donor for an intestinal transplant.

CDR3: CAWASGGAGETQYF. In DNA form, the CDR3 reads TGTGCCTGGGCCAGCGGGGGGGCGGGAGAGACCCAGTACTTC. The V call is TRBV30, the J call TRBJ2-5; the match to TRBD2 covers 10 bases. This CDR3 comprises 14 residues. Unmatched junction bases numbered 7, after V lost 5 bases and J lost 4 bases. Germline CDR1 is GTSNPN and CDR2 is SVGIG (reference sequence). Full variable domain (missing parts from reference TRBV30 and TRBJ2-5): SQTIHQWPATLVQPVGSPLSLECTVEGTSNPNLYWYRQAAGRGLQLLFYSVGIGQISSEVPQNLSASRPQDRQFILSSKKLLLSDSGFYLCAWASGGAGETQYFGPGTRLLVL.

The V gene is TRBV7-8, the J gene TRBJ1-2, with D perhaps matching TRBD1 (6 bases). Germline V gives CDR1 SGHVS, CDR2 FQNEAQ. Trimming stripped 5 bases from V and 0 bases from J, with 28 bases between. This CDR3 spans 20 amino acids. The CDR3 loop is CASSIKTPGQPRPSNYGYTF. The DNA for the CDR3 is TGTGCCAGCAGCATCAAAACCCCCGGACAGCCCAGACCCTCTAACTATGGCTACACCTTC.